The TCR beta chain described here comes from a study of blood T cells in healthy people across ages. Whole-study findings and limits: PBMCs that were unsorted prevented a conclusive naive versus antigen-experienced comparison. Observed TCR beta diversity showed a strong correlation with the percentage of naive T cells as measured by flow cytometry.

There are 14 residues in the CDR3. Germline V gene data show CDR1 as DFQATT and CDR2 as SNEGSKA (reference sequence). V was trimmed by 3 bases and J by 5 bases, leaving 16 bases between them. Isolated per sample were at least 7 million PBMCs. There are a few counts of this clonotype. Its antigen is still unknown. Next came a second PCR, run for about 6 to 12 cycles, which used a sample-barcoded 5' primer along with a J-beta primer mix. TCRdb re-analysed the 5' RACE reads in MiXCR, keeping a single row per CDR3 protein. The sample yields 1.5 million to 2 million distinct CDR3 sequences, approximately 30% seen once.

The sequence was collected from a woman between 25 and 40 years old in good health. This sequence joins TRBV20-1 and TRBJ2-5, with D perhaps given as TRBD1 or TRBD2 (5 bases each). The sequencing sample was made of blood. The CDR3, as DNA: TGCAGTGCTAGCGGAATGAGGGGTGGGGAGACCCAGTACTTC. It specifies CSASGMRGGETQYF.